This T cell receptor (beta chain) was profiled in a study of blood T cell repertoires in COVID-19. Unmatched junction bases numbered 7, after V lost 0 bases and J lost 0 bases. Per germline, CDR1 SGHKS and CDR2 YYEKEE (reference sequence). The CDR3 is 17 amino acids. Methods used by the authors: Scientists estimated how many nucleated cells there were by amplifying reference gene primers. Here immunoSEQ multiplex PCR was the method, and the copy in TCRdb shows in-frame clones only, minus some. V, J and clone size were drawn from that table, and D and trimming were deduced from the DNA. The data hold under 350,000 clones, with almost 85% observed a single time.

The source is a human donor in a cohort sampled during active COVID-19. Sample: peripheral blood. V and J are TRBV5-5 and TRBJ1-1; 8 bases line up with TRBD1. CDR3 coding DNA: TGTGCCAGCAGCTTGGGGGACAGGCTGGGAATGAACACTGAAGCTTTCTTT. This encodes CASSLGDRLGMNTEAFF.